The 13 T cell receptor beta chains reported below all come from one sample, sequenced in a study of control samples from healthy donors and cancer patients. Assay: immunoSEQ multiplex PCR; the TCRdb copy retains only in-frame clones and omits some. The table records about 130,000 clones, roughly 90% of them present only once. The sequenced sample consisted of blood. All receptors come from a man between 18 and 35 years old in good health.

In its sample, this clone was seen a few times. This rearrangement joins TRBV19 to TRBJ1-6; TRBD1 is a possible D gene (6 bases). This CDR3 is 16 amino acids long. V lost 2 bases and J lost 0, with 8 bases in between. CDR1 and CDR2 from the germline V gene are LNHDA and SQIVND (reference sequence). Here the CDR3 reads CASSIRGISYNSPLHF. The CDR3 DNA is TGTGCCAGTAGTATAAGGGGGATCTCCTATAATTCACCCCTCCACTTT. The full variable domain, in which reference TRBV19 and TRBJ1-6 provide the parts outside the CDR3, is DGGITQSPKYLFRKEGQNVTLSCEQNLNHDAMYWYRQDPGQGLRLIYYSQIVNDFQKGDIAEGYSVSREKKESFPLTVTSAQKNPTAFYLCASSIRGISYNSPLHFGNGTRLTVT.

This clone was counted once. The chain employs TRBV4-1 and TRBJ2-7; 12 nucleotides line up with TRBD2. Germline V CDR1 and CDR2: MGHRA, YSYEKL. With V trimmed by 0 bases and J by 4 bases, 7 bases remained unmatched. The CDR3 runs 17 residues. CDR3 sequence (DNA): TGCGCCAGCAGCCAAGAATCTAGCGGGGGGGCGGGGTACGAGCAGTACTTC. Its protein product is CASSQESSGGAGYEQYF.

A single count supports this clone. The chain couples TRBV30 to TRBJ1-5, with a weak D call TRBD1 (5 bases). V dropped 0 bases and J dropped 7 bases, with 13 bases sitting between them. Germline loops: CDR1 GTSNPN, CDR2 SVGIG (reference sequence). The CDR3 is 14 residues long. The CDR3 is CAWSVRQGLQPQHF. The CDR3 coding sequence is TGTGCCTGGAGTGTACGTCAGGGTCTCCAGCCCCAGCATTTT.

The chain uses TRBV7-9 and TRBJ1-1; unclear D gene. Per germline, CDR1 SEHNR and CDR2 FQNEAQ (reference sequence). Trimming shortened V by 1 base and J by 1 base, and 4 bases separated the two germline ends. The CDR3 sequence is 13 residues long. This chain's CDR3 is CASSLDANTEAFF. CDR3 nucleotides: TGTGCCAGCAGCTTAGATGCGAACACTGAAGCTTTCTTT.

The chain carries TRBV24-1 and TRBJ1-5, with D possibly TRBD1 on 5 matching bases. The CDR3 sequence is 15 residues long. Trimming took off 1 base at V and 3 bases at J, with 9 bases between the two ends. Germline V gives CDR1 KGHDR, CDR2 SFDVKD. In DNA form, the CDR3 reads TGTGCCACCAGTGATTTAAAGGGACCCAATCAGCCCCAGCATTTT. This encodes CATSDLKGPNQPQHF.

The gene calls are TRBV2 and TRBJ1-5; 9 bases map to TRBD1. Germline CDR1 reads SNHLY; CDR2 reads FYNNEI. The CDR3 spans 15 residues. Losses at the gene ends were 6 bases for V and 4 bases for J; bases not matched to a gene: 7. CDR3 nucleotides: TGTGCCAGCAGGGCTACAGGGGGCGCAAATCAGCCCCAGCATTTT. Protein sequence: CASRATGGANQPQHF.

The chain combines TRBV6-5 with TRBJ1-3, with 9 bases fitting TRBD1. The J segment lost 8 bases and the V segment lost 5 bases, leaving 10 bases of the junction unmatched. Looked up from germline, CDR1 is MNHEY and CDR2 is SVGAGI. The CDR3 extends over 15 amino acids. The CDR3 DNA reads TGTGCCAGCAGTAGAGGGACAGGGAAGGGAGACACCATATATTTT. Translating gives CASSRGTGKGDTIYF.

The CDR3 is CASSEESNQPQHF. As DNA, the CDR3 is TGTGCCAGCAGTGAGGAGAGTAATCAGCCCCAGCATTTT. The chain recombines TRBV6-4 with TRBJ1-5, with D hard to call. Trimming stripped 3 bases from V and 4 bases from J, with 7 bases between. CDR3 length: 13 amino acids. Germline CDR1 and CDR2: MRHNA and SNTAGT.

CDR3: CASIPGQGSLFAEAFF. Here the CDR3 DNA reads TGTGCCTCCATTCCGGGACAGGGATCCTTATTCGCTGAAGCTTTCTTT. The chain employs TRBV10-3 and TRBJ1-1; 9 nucleotides align to TRBD1. The CDR3 has 16 residues. V shed 11 bases, J shed 6 bases, and the junction held 19 bases outside the gene matches. Germline V gene data show CDR1 as ENHRY and CDR2 as SYGVKD.

The CDR3 here is CASSPTVGSYNEQFF. CDR3 DNA: TGTGCCAGCAGCCCGACGGTTGGCTCCTACAATGAGCAGTTCTTC. The chain couples TRBV3-1 (or the pseudogene TRBV3-2) to TRBJ2-1; D gene unclear. CDR3 length: 15 amino acids. The germline gives CDR1 LGHDT, CDR2 YNNKEL (reference sequence). Trimming took 4 bases from V and 0 from J, leaving 10 bases between them.

This chain uses TRBV2 with TRBJ2-4; D unresolved. Deletions cut 4 bases from V and 3 bases from J, with 10 bases between. Germline V gives CDR1 SNHLY, CDR2 FYNNEI. This CDR3 comprises 14 residues. The CDR3, as DNA: TGTGCCAGCAGTGGTTCCAGGAGCAAAAACATTCAGTACTTC. It codes for CASSGSRSKNIQYF.

The chain has TRBV19 and TRBJ1-6; D remains unclear. Germline V gene data show CDR1 as LNHDA and CDR2 as SQIVND (reference sequence). Trimming stripped 7 bases from V and 10 bases from J, with 14 bases between. The CDR3 is 13 amino acids. The CDR3 sequence: CASNEGRGSPLHF. The CDR3, as DNA: TGTGCCAGTAATGAAGGGAGAGGATCACCCCTCCACTTT.

The chain recombines TRBV5-4 with TRBJ1-1; D gene uncertain. This CDR3 has 14 residues. Trimming shortened V by 0 bases and J by 7 bases, and 13 bases separated the two germline ends. Germline CDR1 and CDR2: SGHNT and YYREEE (reference sequence). In DNA, the CDR3 is TGTGCCAGCAGCTTGGACAAGGTATCCGGTGAAGCTTTCTTT. This sequence encodes CASSLDKVSGEAFF.